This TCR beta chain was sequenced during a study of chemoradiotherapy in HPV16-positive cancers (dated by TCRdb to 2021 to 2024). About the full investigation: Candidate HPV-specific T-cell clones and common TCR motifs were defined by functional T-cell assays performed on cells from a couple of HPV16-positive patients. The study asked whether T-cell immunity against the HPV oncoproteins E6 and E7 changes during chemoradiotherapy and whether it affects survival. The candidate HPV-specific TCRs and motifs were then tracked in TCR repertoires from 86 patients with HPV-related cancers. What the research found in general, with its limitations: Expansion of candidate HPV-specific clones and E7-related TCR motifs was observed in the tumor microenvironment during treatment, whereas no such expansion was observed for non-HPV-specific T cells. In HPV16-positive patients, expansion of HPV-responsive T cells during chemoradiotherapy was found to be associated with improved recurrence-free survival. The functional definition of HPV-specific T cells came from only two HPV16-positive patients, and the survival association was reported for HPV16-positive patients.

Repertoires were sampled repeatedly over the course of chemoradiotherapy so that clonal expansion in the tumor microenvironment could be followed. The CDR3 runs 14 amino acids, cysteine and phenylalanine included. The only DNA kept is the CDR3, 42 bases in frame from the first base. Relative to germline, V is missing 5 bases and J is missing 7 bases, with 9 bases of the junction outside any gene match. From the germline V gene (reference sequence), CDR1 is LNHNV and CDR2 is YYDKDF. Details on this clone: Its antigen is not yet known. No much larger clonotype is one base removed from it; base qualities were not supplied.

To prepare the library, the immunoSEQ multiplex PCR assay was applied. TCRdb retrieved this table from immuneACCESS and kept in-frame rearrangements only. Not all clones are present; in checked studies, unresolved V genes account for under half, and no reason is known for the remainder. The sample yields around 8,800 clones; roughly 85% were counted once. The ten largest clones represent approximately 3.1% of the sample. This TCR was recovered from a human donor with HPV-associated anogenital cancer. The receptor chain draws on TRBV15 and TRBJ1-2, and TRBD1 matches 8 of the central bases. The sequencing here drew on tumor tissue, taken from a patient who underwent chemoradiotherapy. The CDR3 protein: CATSRTQGAAGYTF. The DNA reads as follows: TGTGCCACCAGCCGAACTCAGGGGGCGGCTGGCTACACCTTC.